This T cell receptor beta chain was captured by sequencing in a study of shared clonotypes between healthy human individuals. Overall study context: Aged between 18 and 49, the donors were two women and a few men.

The CDR3 is made up of 14 amino acids. Per the germline V gene, CDR1 is SGHRS and CDR2 is YFSETQ. Trimming took 3 bases from V and 1 from J, leaving 10 bases between them. As for this clone: The target antigen is unknown.

Sorted-subset replicate PCR reactions contained roughly 200 ng DNA, corresponding to tens of thousands of T cell genomes. Here immunoSEQ multiplex PCR was the method, and the copy in TCRdb shows in-frame clones only, minus some. The data contain approximately 2.1 million clones, approximately 93% of them singletons. Overall study results and limits: The study found lower generation probabilities in non-shared clonotypes than in those shared by all four donors. Specimens sampled were limited to blood, with tissue repertoires likely differing.

Sequencing was performed on naive CD4+ T cells from PBMCs. Indicated subset: CD45RA+ positively selected. The chain joins TRBV5-1 to TRBJ1-1, with D tentatively TRBD1 (5 bases). This receptor was taken from a young man in good health. Some clones in this sample may be carry-over from other donors' samples. CDR3 amino acids: CASSWGSENTEAFF. The DNA of the CDR3 is TGCGCCAGCAGCTGGGGGTCCGAGAACACTGAAGCTTTCTTT.